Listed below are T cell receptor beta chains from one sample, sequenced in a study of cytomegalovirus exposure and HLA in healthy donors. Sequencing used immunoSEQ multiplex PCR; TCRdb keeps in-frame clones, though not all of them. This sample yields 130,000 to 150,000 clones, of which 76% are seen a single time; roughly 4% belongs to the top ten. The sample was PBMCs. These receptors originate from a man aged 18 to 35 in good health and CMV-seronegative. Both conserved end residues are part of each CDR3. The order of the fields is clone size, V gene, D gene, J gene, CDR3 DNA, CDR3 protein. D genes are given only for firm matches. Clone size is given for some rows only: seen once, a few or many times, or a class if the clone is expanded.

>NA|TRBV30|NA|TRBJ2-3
TGTGCCTGGAGTCTCGGAGGGCCAGGTACGCAGTATTTT
CAWSLGGPGTQYF
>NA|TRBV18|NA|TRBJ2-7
TGTGCCAGCTCACCAGGGACTGCTCGGAGGTCCTACGAGCAGTACTTC
CASSPGTARRSYEQYF
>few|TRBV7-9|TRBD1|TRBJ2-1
TGTGCCAGCAGCTCTCCCACACGAGGGGGCGCGGGTAATGAGCAGTTCTTC
CASSSPTRGGAGNEQFF
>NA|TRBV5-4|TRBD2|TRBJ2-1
TGTGCCAGCAGCTTGGTGGTGCTAGCGGGGGATTGGGGGAATGAGCAGTTCTTC
CASSLVVLAGDWGNEQFF
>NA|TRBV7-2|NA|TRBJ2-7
TGTGCCAGCAGCTTAGGGAGGGGCGGGCCTTATATCTCCGAGCAGTACTTC
CASSLGRGGPYISEQYF
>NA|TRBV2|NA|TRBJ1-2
TGTGCCAGCAGCCCGGACTCGAACTATGGCTACACCTTC
CASSPDSNYGYTF
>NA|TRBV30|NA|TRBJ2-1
TGTGCCTGGAGTCCTACTAGTATTGGGCTCGGTGAGCAGTTCTTC
CAWSPTSIGLGEQFF
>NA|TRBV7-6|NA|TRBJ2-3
TGTGCCAGCAGCTTAGCGAGCGGAAGCACAGATACGCAGTATTTT
CASSLASGSTDTQYF
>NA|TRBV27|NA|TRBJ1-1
TGTGCCAGCAGTTTGTTGGGAAGGGGTGACGCTGAAGCTTTCTTT
CASSLLGRGDAEAFF
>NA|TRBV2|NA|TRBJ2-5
TGTGCCAGCAAGGCGGGGGCCCAAGAGACCCAGTACTTC
CASKAGAQETQYF